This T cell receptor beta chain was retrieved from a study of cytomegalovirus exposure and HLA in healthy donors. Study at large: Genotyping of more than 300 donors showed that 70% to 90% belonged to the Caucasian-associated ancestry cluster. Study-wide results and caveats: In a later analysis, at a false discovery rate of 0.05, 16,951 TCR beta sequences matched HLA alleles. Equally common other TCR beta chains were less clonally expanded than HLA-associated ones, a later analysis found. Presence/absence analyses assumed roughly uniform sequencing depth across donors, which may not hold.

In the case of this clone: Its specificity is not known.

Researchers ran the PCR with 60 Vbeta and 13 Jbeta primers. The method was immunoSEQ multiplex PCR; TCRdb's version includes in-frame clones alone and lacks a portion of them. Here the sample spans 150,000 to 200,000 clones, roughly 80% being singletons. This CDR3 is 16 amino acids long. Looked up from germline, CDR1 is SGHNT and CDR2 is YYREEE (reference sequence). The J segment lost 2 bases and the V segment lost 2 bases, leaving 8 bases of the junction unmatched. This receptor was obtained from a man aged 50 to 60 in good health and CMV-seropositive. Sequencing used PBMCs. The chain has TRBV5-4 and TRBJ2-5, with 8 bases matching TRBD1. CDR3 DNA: TGTGCCAGCAGCTTTATGGGCGACAGGGGTCAAGAGACCCAGTACTTC. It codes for CASSFMGDRGQETQYF.